This T cell receptor (beta chain) is drawn from a study of Ad26.COV2.S vaccination and SARS-CoV-2 variants. As for the study in general: COV1001, an Ad26.COV2.S trial, supplied this vaccine-arm donor.

This clone has only a few counts. Stated treatment: roughly 20 received Ad26.COV2.S at low or high dose, single or two shots; 5 received placebo; per-sample allocation not given. Sample collection was performed on day 63 after the first vaccine or placebo injection. V lost 6 bases to trimming and J lost 9 bases, with 14 bases between them. This CDR3 is built from 12 residues. Assay: immunoSEQ multiplex PCR; the TCRdb copy retains only in-frame clones and omits some. This sample yields more than 400,000 clones, of which 90% are seen a single time; around 4.5% belongs to the top ten. Sequences were derived from peripheral blood, sampled in a trial of Ad26.COV2.S vaccine versus placebo. The origin of this receptor is a person aged 18-65 years who received the Ad26.COV2.S COVID-19 vaccine or a placebo. The genes are TRBV12-3 or TRBV12-4 and TRBJ2-5; D tentatively fits TRBD1 or TRBD2 (5 bases each). CDR3 sequence reads: CASSYRGLAQYF. For the CDR3, the DNA is TGTGCCAGCAGCTACCGGGGCTTGGCCCAGTACTTC.